This T cell receptor (beta chain) was documented in a study of T cells after yellow fever vaccination. Study results and limitations: Although most clonotypes did not, a small share appeared in both CD4 and CD8 compartments. Detected again after the booster were most primary-vaccination clones, at nearly 97% CD4 and nearly 90% CD8.

Germline CDR1 is SGHTA and CDR2 is FQGNSA. V was trimmed by 5 bases and J by 0 bases, leaving 18 bases between them. CDR3 length equals 17 residues. From the 5' RACE reads, TCRdb called clonotypes with MiXCR, one entry per CDR3 protein. Among about 340,000 distinct CDR3 sequences listed, almost 4% were seen once. This clonotype was counted ten times or more. Its antigen is unknown. The specimen comprised PBMCs, sampled 5 days after the yellow fever booster vaccination. The V gene is TRBV7-2, the J gene TRBJ2-3; D is perhaps TRBD1 (6 bases). This TCR was sampled from a man aged 18 to 29 who received the YFV17D yellow fever vaccine. The CDR3 bases are TGTGCCAGCAGCCCACACAGGGAGATTGTGAGCACAGATACGCAGTATTTT. Encoded protein: CASSPHREIVSTDTQYF. The full variable domain, completed using reference TRBV7-2 and TRBJ2-3, is GAGVSQSPSNKVTEKGKDVELRCDPISGHTALYWYRQSLGQGLEFLIYFQGNSAPDKSGLPSDRFSAERTGGSVSTLTIQRTQQEDSAVYLCASSPHREIVSTDTQYFGPGTRLTVL.